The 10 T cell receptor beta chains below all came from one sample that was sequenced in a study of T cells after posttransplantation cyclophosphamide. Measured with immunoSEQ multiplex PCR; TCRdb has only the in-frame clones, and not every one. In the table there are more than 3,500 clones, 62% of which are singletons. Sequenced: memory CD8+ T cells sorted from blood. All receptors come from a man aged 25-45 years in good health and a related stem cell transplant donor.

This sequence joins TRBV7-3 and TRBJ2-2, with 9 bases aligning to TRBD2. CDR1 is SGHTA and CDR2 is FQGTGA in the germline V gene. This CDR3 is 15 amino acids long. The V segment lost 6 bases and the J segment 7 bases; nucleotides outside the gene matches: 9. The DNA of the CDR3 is TGTGCCAGCAGTCTAAGTACTAGCGGGCGCGGGGAGCTGTTTTTT. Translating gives CASSLSTSGRGELFF. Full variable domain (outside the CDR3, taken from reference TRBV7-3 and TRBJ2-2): GAGVSQTPSNKVTEKGKYVELRCDPISGHTALYWYRQSLGQGPEFLIYFQGTGAADDSGLPNDRFFAVRPEGSVSTLKIQRTERGDSAVYLCASSLSTSGRGELFFGEGSRLTVL.

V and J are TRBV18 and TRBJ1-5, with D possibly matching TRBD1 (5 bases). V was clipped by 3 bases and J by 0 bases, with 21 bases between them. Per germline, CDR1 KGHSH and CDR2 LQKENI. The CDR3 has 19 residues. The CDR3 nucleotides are TGTGCCAGCTCACCGGGGGGTGGTCTTGGCATGTATAGCAATCAGCCCCAGCATTTT. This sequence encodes CASSPGGGLGMYSNQPQHF.

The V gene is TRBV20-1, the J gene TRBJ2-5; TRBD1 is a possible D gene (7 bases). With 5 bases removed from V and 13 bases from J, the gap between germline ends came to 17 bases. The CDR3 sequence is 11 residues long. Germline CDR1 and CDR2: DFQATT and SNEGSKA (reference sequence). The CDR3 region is CSAPRQGGPYF. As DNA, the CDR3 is TGCAGTGCTCCGCGACAGGGAGGACCGTACTTC.

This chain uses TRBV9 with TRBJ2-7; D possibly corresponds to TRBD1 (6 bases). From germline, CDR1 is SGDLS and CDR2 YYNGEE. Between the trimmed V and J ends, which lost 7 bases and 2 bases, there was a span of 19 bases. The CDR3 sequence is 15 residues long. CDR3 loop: CASCIRQETAYEQYF. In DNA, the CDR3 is TGTGCCAGCTGTATCAGACAGGAGACGGCCTACGAGCAGTACTTC.

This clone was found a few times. CDR3 in amino acids: CASSSDRGFDSPLHF. The CDR3, as DNA: TGTGCCAGCAGTTCTGACAGGGGGTTTGATTCACCCCTCCACTTT. V is TRBV6-5 and J is TRBJ1-6; 9 bases line up with TRBD1. Losses at the gene ends were 4 bases for V and 8 bases for J; bases not matched to a gene: 6. Germline assignment: CDR1 MNHEY and CDR2 SVGAGI. This CDR3 is 15 amino acids long.

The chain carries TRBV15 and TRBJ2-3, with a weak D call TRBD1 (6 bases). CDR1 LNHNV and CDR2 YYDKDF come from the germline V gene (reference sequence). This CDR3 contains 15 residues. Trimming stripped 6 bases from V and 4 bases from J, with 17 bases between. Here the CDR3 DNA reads TGTGCCACCAGTTCGCCGGACAGTAGTTCAGATACGCAGTATTTT. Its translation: CATSSPDSSSDTQYF.

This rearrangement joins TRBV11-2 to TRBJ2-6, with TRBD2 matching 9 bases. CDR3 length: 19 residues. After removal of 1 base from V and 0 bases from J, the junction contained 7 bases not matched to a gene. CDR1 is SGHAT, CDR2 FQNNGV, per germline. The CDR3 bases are TGTGCCAGCAGCTTAGGAACTAGCGGGCCCTACTCTGGGGCCAACGTCCTGACTTTC. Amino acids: CASSLGTSGPYSGANVLTF.

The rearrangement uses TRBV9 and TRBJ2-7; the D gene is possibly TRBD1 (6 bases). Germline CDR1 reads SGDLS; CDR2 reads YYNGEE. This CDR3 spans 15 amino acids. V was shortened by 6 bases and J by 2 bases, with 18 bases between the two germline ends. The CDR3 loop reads CASIIKQGTAYEQYF. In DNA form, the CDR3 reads TGTGCCAGCATTATCAAGCAGGGGACGGCCTACGAGCAGTACTTC.

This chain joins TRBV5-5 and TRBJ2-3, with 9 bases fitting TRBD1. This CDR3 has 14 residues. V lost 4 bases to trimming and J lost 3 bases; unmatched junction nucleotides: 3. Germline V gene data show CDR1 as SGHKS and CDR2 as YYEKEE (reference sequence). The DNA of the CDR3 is TGTGCCAGCAGCCCCGACAGGGGGACAGATACGCAGTATTTT. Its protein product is CASSPDRGTDTQYF. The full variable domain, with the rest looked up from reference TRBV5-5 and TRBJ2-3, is DAGVTQSPTHLIKTRGQQVTLRCSPISGHKSVSWYQQVLGQGPQFIFQYYEKEERGRGNFPDRFSARQFPNYSSELNVNALLLGDSALYLCASSPDRGTDTQYFGPGTRLTVL.

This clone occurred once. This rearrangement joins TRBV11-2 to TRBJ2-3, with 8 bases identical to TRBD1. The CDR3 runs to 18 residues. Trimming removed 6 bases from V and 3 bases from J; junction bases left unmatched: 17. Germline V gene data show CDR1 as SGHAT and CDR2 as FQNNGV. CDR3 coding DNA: TGTGCCAGCAGTTACTTAGGTAGTGACAGGGGATTTACAGATACGCAGTATTTT. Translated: CASSYLGSDRGFTDTQYF.